This T cell receptor beta chain was obtained from a study of Graves' ophthalmopathy and Graves' hyperthyroidism. The sequenced template was RNA, covering the TCR beta CDR3 region. First-round RT-PCR with HTBI primers preceded a second-round multiplex PCR. Via MiXCR, TCRdb re-called the multiplex PCR reads, giving one row per CDR3 protein. The sample has a few hundred thousand distinct CDR3 sequences, 17% seen once; the top ten hold 10% to 15%. Trimming took off 6 bases at V and 0 bases at J, with 12 bases between the two ends. The CDR3 loop spans 15 amino acids. Germline V gene data show CDR1 as MNHNS and CDR2 as SASEGT. This clonotype was counted many times.

The rearrangement uses TRBV6-1 and TRBJ2-4, with TRBD1 as a possible D gene (5 bases). This TCR came from an adult man with Graves' ophthalmopathy. Input material: peripheral blood. The CDR3 sequence: CASSPRALAKNIQYF. In DNA form, the CDR3 reads TGTGCCAGCAGCCCCAGGGCGCTAGCCAAAAACATTCAGTACTTC.